The 20 T cell receptor beta chains below come from one sample, sequenced in a study of blood T cell repertoires in COVID-19. TCRdb keeps only in-frame clones here, not all; method: immunoSEQ multiplex PCR. The sample has about 250,000 clones; roughly nine tenths are singletons. Sequenced material: PBMCs or T cells enriched from blood (not recorded which). The receptors originated from a woman in her twenties or thirties with acute COVID-19.

V gene TRBV2 combines with J gene TRBJ2-3, with 11 bases matching TRBD2. V was pared by 6 bases and J by 2 bases, with 1 base of the junction left unmatched. CDR3 length: 14 amino acids. Germline assignment: CDR1 SNHLY and CDR2 FYNNEI. CDR3 residues: CASRGLADTDTQYF. The CDR3 region has the DNA TGTGCCAGCAGGGGACTAGCGGACACAGATACGCAGTATTTT.

The J gene is TRBJ2-1, the V gene TRBV28; 9 nucleotides align to TRBD2. J was trimmed by 3 bases and V by 5 bases; bases with no gene match: 14. There are 18 residues in the CDR3. CDR1 and CDR2 (germline): MDHEN, SYDVKM. The CDR3 region is CASSPRLGGRGGYNEQFF. DNA of the CDR3: TGTGCCAGCAGTCCCCGCCTCGGCGGGAGGGGGGGCTACAATGAGCAGTTCTTC.

The genes are TRBV9 and TRBJ2-3; TRBD1 agrees at 8 bases. Trimming cost V 4 bases and J 1 base; bases outside gene matches: 11. CDR3 length: 17 residues. Germline V gives CDR1 SGDLS, CDR2 YYNGEE. CDR3: CASSIDPGQAGTDTQYF. For the CDR3, the DNA is TGTGCCAGCAGCATAGACCCGGGACAGGCTGGCACAGATACGCAGTATTTT.

The chain couples TRBV28 to TRBJ1-2; D gene unclear. CDR1 and CDR2 from the germline V gene are MDHEN and SYDVKM. The V end was cut by 4 bases, the J end by 0 bases, with 15 bases between. The CDR3 covers 16 residues. CDR3 in DNA: TGTGCCAGCAGTTCCCCTGGACTCTACTCTAACTATGGCTACACCTTC. Translation: CASSSPGLYSNYGYTF.

The chain uses TRBV9 and TRBJ2-2; 11 bases line up with TRBD2. The junction had 8 bases not matched to a gene; V was cut back by 3 bases and J by 7 bases. The germline V gene encodes CDR1 SGDLS and CDR2 YYNGEE. CDR3 size: 16 residues. For the CDR3, the DNA is TGTGCCAGCAGCGCAGGCCTGGGACTAGCGGTCGGGGAGCTGTTTTTT. Protein: CASSAGLGLAVGELFF. The complete variable domain, with remaining parts taken from reference TRBV9 and TRBJ2-2, reads DSGVTQTPKHLITATGQRVTLRCSPRSGDLSVYWYQQSLDQGLQFLIQYYNGEERAKGNILERFSAQQFPDLHSELNLSSLELGDSALYFCASSAGLGLAVGELFFGEGSRLTVL.

The chain combines TRBV6-1 with TRBJ2-2; D remains ambiguous. The germline CDR1 and CDR2 sequences are MNHNS and SASEGT. The V gene lost 7 bases and the J gene lost 4 bases, with 13 bases spanning the gap. CDR3 length: 14 amino acids. The CDR3 sequence: CASKFLVSTGELFF. The CDR3 nucleotides are TGTGCCAGCAAATTTCTAGTTAGCACCGGGGAGCTGTTTTTT.

The chain recombines TRBV18 with TRBJ2-7, with TRBD1 identical over 7 bases. From germline, CDR1 is KGHSH and CDR2 LQKENI. The ends lost 5 bases at V and 12 bases at J; junction bases unmatched: 10. CDR3 size: 12 residues. CDR3 protein: CASSSGTDYAYF. In nucleotides, the CDR3 is TGTGCCAGCTCATCCGGGACAGACTACGCGTACTTC.

The V and J genes are TRBV7-3 and TRBJ2-2; perhaps TRBD1 as D (6 bases). With 5 bases removed from V and 1 base from J, the gap between germline ends came to 11 bases. The CDR3 sequence is 15 residues long. CDR1 is SGHTA, CDR2 FQGTGA, per germline. The CDR3 DNA follows: TGTGCCAGCAGCCAACAGGGTTGGAACACCGGGGAGCTGTTTTTT. Its protein is CASSQQGWNTGELFF.

The chain is built from TRBV30 and TRBJ2-3; D possibly corresponds to TRBD1 (5 bases). The CDR3 extends over 13 amino acids. The germline gives CDR1 GTSNPN, CDR2 SVGIG (reference sequence). Trimming stripped 4 bases from V and 0 bases from J, with 8 bases between. CDR3 sequence: CAWTGPSTDTQYF. CDR3 nucleotide sequence: TGTGCCTGGACAGGGCCCAGCACAGATACGCAGTATTTT.

The chain links TRBV27 to TRBJ2-7; 7 bases match TRBD1. Germline V gene sequence: CDR1 MNHEY, CDR2 SMNVEV (reference sequence). Trimming cost V 8 bases and J 3 bases; bases outside gene matches: 10. CDR3 size: 14 residues. CDR3 sequence (DNA): TGTGCCAGCGCCCGACGACAGGGTCTCTACGAGCAGTACTTC. Translating it yields CASARRQGLYEQYF.

The rearrangement links TRBV6-6 to TRBJ2-7; 8 positions match TRBD1. J lost 5 bases, V lost 7 bases, and 4 bases had no gene match. The CDR3 covers 12 residues. Germline V CDR1 and CDR2: MNHNY, SVGAGI (reference sequence). CDR3 in DNA: TGTGCCAGCAACGACAGGGGCGACGAGCAGTACTTC. This translates into CASNDRGDEQYF.

The V call is TRBV4-1, the J call TRBJ1-6, with TRBD1 matching over 7 bases. CDR1 MGHRA and CDR2 YSYEKL come from the germline V gene. V shed 2 bases and J 6 bases; nucleotides not matched to a gene: 7. The CDR3 runs to 16 residues. The CDR3 nucleotides read TGCGCCAGCAGCCAAACCACAGGGGCCCCTAATTCACCCCTCCACTTT. Translated: CASSQTTGAPNSPLHF.

The chain couples TRBV7-3 to TRBJ2-6; D is undetermined. The ends were cut back, 5 bases at V and 1 base at J, with 12 bases in the middle. Germline loops: CDR1 SGHTA, CDR2 FQGTGA. The CDR3 sequence is 16 residues long. The CDR3 loop reads CASSPTTVSGANVLTF. CDR3 nucleotides: TGTGCCAGCAGCCCGACAACAGTATCTGGGGCCAACGTCCTGACTTTC.

V is TRBV15 and J is TRBJ2-2; D might be TRBD2 (6 bases). This CDR3 is 15 amino acids long. CDR1 and CDR2 from the germline V gene are LNHNV and YYDKDF (reference sequence). Trimming stripped 5 bases from V and 9 bases from J, with 19 bases between. The CDR3 loop reads CATSLSRGGTRELFF. In DNA form, the CDR3 reads TGTGCCACCAGCTTGTCGAGGGGAGGAACACGGGAGCTGTTTTTT.

The chain has TRBV28 and TRBJ1-4; TRBD1 is a possible D gene (6 bases). The V end lost 7 bases, the J end lost 10 bases, and 19 bases lay between the germline ends. This CDR3 is built from 14 residues. The germline CDR1 and CDR2 sequences are MDHEN and SYDVKM. The CDR3 here is CASNLNRAMGKLFF. The CDR3, as DNA: TGTGCCAGCAACCTAAACAGGGCTATGGGAAAACTGTTTTTT.

The chain employs TRBV28 and TRBJ2-7; TRBD1 aligns across 7 bases. V lost 2 bases, J lost 2 bases, and 6 bases stayed unmatched. Per the germline V gene, CDR1 is MDHEN and CDR2 is SYDVKM. The CDR3 loop spans 15 amino acids. The chain's CDR3 is CASSLRGTAAYEQYF. CDR3 DNA: TGTGCCAGCAGTTTACGTGGGACAGCAGCCTACGAGCAGTACTTC.

This clone was seen a single time. Written as DNA, the CDR3 is TGTGCCACCAGTCAGTCCGATACGCAGTATTTT. Protein: CATSQSDTQYF. This chain joins TRBV24-1 and TRBJ2-3, with D unclear. Germline loops: CDR1 KGHDR, CDR2 SFDVKD. V was pared by 6 bases and J by 6 bases, with 6 bases between. The CDR3 consists of 11 residues.

The V gene is TRBV6-5, the J gene TRBJ1-4; D perhaps matches TRBD1 (5 bases). Deletions cut 2 bases from V and 3 bases from J, with 13 bases between. Germline V gene data show CDR1 as MNHEY and CDR2 as SVGAGI. CDR3 length: 16 residues. CDR3 bases: TGTGCCAGCAGTTACAAGGGGAGGGGACCTAATGAAAAACTGTTTTTT. Protein sequence: CASSYKGRGPNEKLFF.

The chain joins TRBV11-2 to TRBJ2-7; weak D call: TRBD1 (5 bases). The CDR3 loop spans 12 amino acids. Deletions cut 5 bases from V and 6 bases from J, with 11 bases between. Per germline, CDR1 SGHAT and CDR2 FQNNGV. CDR3 bases: TGTGCCAGCAGCAACCAGGGTACCGAGCAGTACTTC. Protein sequence: CASSNQGTEQYF.

The V gene is TRBV15, the J gene TRBJ1-6, with D possibly matching TRBD1 (6 bases). The V end was cut by 0 bases, the J end by 6 bases, with 9 bases between. CDR1 LNHNV and CDR2 YYDKDF come from the germline V gene (reference sequence). The CDR3 has 15 amino acids. Here the CDR3 reads CATSRDPRGNSPLHF. DNA for the CDR3: TGTGCCACCAGCAGAGATCCCAGGGGTAATTCACCCCTCCACTTT.